These 26 T cell receptor beta chains were sequenced from one sample in a study of cytomegalovirus exposure and HLA in healthy donors. A multiplex PCR was run with 60 Vbeta primers and 13 Jbeta primers. Data came from immunoSEQ multiplex PCR; TCRdb stores just in-frame clones and leaves some out. Of about 160,000 clones listed, roughly three quarters are singletons. Sequenced: PBMCs. The source is a woman in her forties or fifties in good health and CMV-seropositive.

The chain combines TRBV2 with TRBJ2-3, with D possibly TRBD1 on 6 matching bases. Germline V gene data show CDR1 as SNHLY and CDR2 as FYNNEI. V lost 8 bases to trimming and J lost 1 base, with 10 bases between them. This CDR3 comprises 13 residues. In DNA, the CDR3 is TGTGCCAGCGGACAGTTTGGCACAGATACGCAGTATTTT. This sequence encodes CASGQFGTDTQYF.

The J gene is TRBJ2-2, the V gene TRBV9; no clear D gene. This CDR3 contains 15 residues. The germline V and J ends were trimmed by 0 bases and 7 bases, with 13 bases remaining between them. Germline V gene data show CDR1 as SGDLS and CDR2 as YYNGEE. The CDR3 DNA sequence: TGTGCCAGCAGCGTAGACGAGGTTCACGGCGGGGAGCTGTTTTTT. Translating it yields CASSVDEVHGGELFF.

This chain joins TRBV7-8 and TRBJ2-7, with a possible D match to TRBD1 (6 bases). This CDR3 region has 17 residues. Trimming cost V 5 bases and J 5 bases, with 25 bases left between them. Germline CDR1 is SGHVS and CDR2 is FQNEAQ. The CDR3 DNA reads as TGTGCCAGCAGCCCCCCGGAAAGTACAGGGCCACTGCACGAGCAGTACTTC. Residues: CASSPPESTGPLHEQYF. The full variable domain, rest sourced from reference TRBV7-8 and TRBJ2-7, is GAGVSQSPRYKVAKRGQDVALRCDPISGHVSLFWYQQALGQGPEFLTYFQNEAQLDKSGLPSDRFFAERPEGSVSTLKIQRTQQEDSAVYLCASSPPESTGPLHEQYFGPGTRLTVT.

The chain employs TRBV7-2 and TRBJ2-5; 9 positions match TRBD2. Germline trimming cut 2 bases from V and 1 base from J; bases unmatched to any gene: 2. CDR1 and CDR2 (germline): SGHTA, FQGNSA. The CDR3 has 15 amino acids. CDR3 sequence reads: CASSLLRGGQETQYF. DNA for the CDR3: TGTGCCAGCAGCTTATTGCGGGGGGGCCAAGAGACCCAGTACTTC.

This chain links TRBV9 with TRBJ1-3, with D perhaps matching TRBD1 (5 bases). The length of the CDR3 is 16 residues. The V gene lost 4 bases and the J gene lost 0 bases, with 14 bases spanning the gap. CDR1 SGDLS and CDR2 YYNGEE come from the germline V gene. CDR3 coding DNA: TGTGCCAGCAGCCCCGCGGGGGGGGGCTCTGGAAACACCATATATTTT. This codes for CASSPAGGGSGNTIYF. Filled out from reference TRBV9 and TRBJ1-3, the complete variable domain reads DSGVTQTPKHLITATGQRVTLRCSPRSGDLSVYWYQQSLDQGLQFLIQYYNGEERAKGNILERFSAQQFPDLHSELNLSSLELGDSALYFCASSPAGGGSGNTIYFGEGSWLTVV.

The chain has TRBV25-1 and TRBJ2-7, with 12 bases lining up with TRBD2. The V and J ends lost 4 bases and 5 bases, in that order; junction bases with no gene match: 15. The CDR3 has 18 amino acids. The germline V gene has CDR1 MGHDK and CDR2 SYGVNS. CDR3 sequence (DNA): TGTGCCAGCAGTGCCTGGACTAGCGGGACATCACCTACCAACGAGCAGTACTTC. This translates into CASSAWTSGTSPTNEQYF.

The V gene is TRBV1, the J gene TRBJ1-4; the table assigns TRBD1, which was not confirmed against the DNA. TRBV1 is flagged as a pseudogene. The CDR3 totals 17 residues. The CDR3 region has the DNA TGCACCAGCAGCCAGAACGACAGGCTCGCTTCTGATGAAAAACTGTTTTTT. Translation gives CTSSQNDRLASDEKLFF.

DNA of the CDR3: TGTGCCAGCAGCGGCGGGGTCCAGCCCCAGCATTTT. Translating it yields CASSGGVQPQHF. The rearrangement uses TRBV21-1 and TRBJ1-5. TRBV21-1 is classified as a pseudogene. The CDR3 consists of 12 residues.

The chain couples TRBV10-3 to TRBJ2-7, with 8 bases lining up with TRBD2. The germline CDR1 and CDR2 sequences are ENHRY and SYGVKD. CDR3 length: 16 residues. The trim removed 3 bases at V and 6 bases at J, leaving 13 bases unmatched. The CDR3 DNA reads TGTGCCATCAGTGACTACGGGACTAGGGAACCCGGCGAGCAGTACTTC. The encoded protein is CAISDYGTREPGEQYF.

The chain couples TRBV2 to TRBJ2-7, with D perhaps TRBD2 (7 bases). The CDR3 extends over 12 amino acids. CDR1 SNHLY and CDR2 FYNNEI come from the germline V gene. Trimming removed 7 bases at V and 7 bases at J, with 14 bases between. The CDR3, as DNA: TGTGCCAGCAAGGGGGGGTTTGAGGAGCAGTACTTC. It codes for CASKGGFEEQYF. The whole variable domain, filled in from reference TRBV2 and TRBJ2-7, reads EPEVTQTPSHQVTQMGQEVILRCVPISNHLYFYWYRQILGQKVEFLVSFYNNEISEKSEIFDDQFSVERPDGSNFTLKIRSTKLEDSAMYFCASKGGFEEQYFGPGTRLTVT.

The V and J genes are TRBV28 and TRBJ1-6; 9 bases match TRBD1. The CDR3 is made up of 17 amino acids. The germline V gene encodes CDR1 MDHEN and CDR2 SYDVKM. J gave up 7 bases and V 4 bases, and 11 bases lay outside the gene matches. In DNA, the CDR3 is TGTGCCAGCAGTTCCCGACTAACAGGGGGCTGGAATTCACCCCTCCACTTT. Its translation is CASSSRLTGGWNSPLHF.

CDR3 in DNA: TGTGCCTGGGCCAGACAGGGCCTGCCCCAGCATTTT. This sequence encodes CAWARQGLPQHF. This chain connects TRBV30 to TRBJ1-5; 7 bases are a match to TRBD1. V dropped 5 bases and J dropped 9; count of bases not matched to a gene: 7. From germline, CDR1 is GTSNPN and CDR2 SVGIG (reference sequence). The CDR3 totals 12 residues.

The J gene is TRBJ1-2, the V gene TRBV27; perhaps TRBD1 as D (6 bases). The CDR3 is 12 residues long. The ends were cut back, 4 bases at V and 8 bases at J, with 11 bases in the middle. The germline gives CDR1 MNHEY, CDR2 SMNVEV (reference sequence). The CDR3 DNA follows: TGTGCCAGCAGTTCCTCGGGGGGCGGCTACACCTTC. The encoded protein is CASSSSGGGYTF.

The J gene is TRBJ1-1, the V gene TRBV4-3; 11 bases are shared with TRBD1. Looked up from germline, CDR1 is LGHNA and CDR2 is YSLEER. V lost 0 bases, J lost 4 bases, and 1 base stayed unmatched. The CDR3 has 15 residues. The CDR3 reads CASSQDGTGGTEAFF. Written as DNA, the CDR3 is TGCGCCAGCAGCCAAGATGGGACAGGGGGCACTGAAGCTTTCTTT.

This chain connects TRBV7-8 to TRBJ1-1; no definite D call. The CDR3 runs to 13 residues. V lost 3 bases to trimming and J lost 1 base, with 6 bases between them. Per germline, CDR1 SGHVS and CDR2 FQNEAQ. In DNA, the CDR3 is TGTGCCAGCAGCTTCCGTAGGAACACTGAAGCTTTCTTT. Translation gives CASSFRRNTEAFF.

The chain couples TRBV7-8 to TRBJ2-1, with 16 bases identical to TRBD2. V lost 0 bases, J lost 4 bases, and 15 bases stayed unmatched. CDR3 length: 22 residues. CDR1 and CDR2 from the germline V gene are SGHVS and FQNEAQ. The CDR3 region has the DNA TGTGCCAGCAGCTTAGCGCGATTTTTTGGGACTAGCGGGAGGGCCCCGTACAATGAGCAGTTCTTC. It yields the protein CASSLARFFGTSGRAPYNEQFF.

Turning to this clone: The CDR3 does not close with the conserved phenylalanine or tryptophan, likely indicating a read error. J is TRBJ2-7 and V is TRBV18; 10 bases are a match to TRBD1. V dropped 1 base and J dropped 4; count of bases not matched to a gene: 4. The germline gives CDR1 KGHSH, CDR2 LQKENI. This CDR3 spans 15 amino acids. CDR3 DNA: TGTGCCAGCTCACCACGCGGGACAGGGGAGTACGAGCAGTACCTC. It translates to CASSPRGTGEYEQYL.

This clone was recorded once. The chain links TRBV19 to TRBJ2-7, with TRBD1 as a possible D gene (6 bases). Germline assignment: CDR1 LNHDA and CDR2 SQIVND (reference sequence). The CDR3 covers 11 residues. V was pared by 9 bases and J by 6 bases, with 12 bases between. The CDR3 nucleotides read TGTGCCAGCAACAGGGCCGGCGAGCAGTACTTC. Translation gives CASNRAGEQYF.

The V gene is TRBV7-2, the J gene TRBJ2-2; 9 bases are a match to TRBD1. V shed 2 bases and J 2 bases; nucleotides not matched to a gene: 3. The CDR3 is 16 residues long. The germline gives CDR1 SGHTA, CDR2 FQGNSA. CDR3 residues: CASSLMTGGNTGELFF. The CDR3 DNA is TGTGCCAGCAGCTTAATGACAGGGGGAAACACCGGGGAGCTGTTTTTT.

The CDR3 DNA follows: TGTGCCATCAGTGATGGGACAGGGGGTAATGAGCAGTTCTTC. As protein: CAISDGTGGNEQFF. V usage is TRBV10-3 and J usage is TRBJ2-1, with 11 bases fitting TRBD1. V trimming: 3 bases; J trimming: 7 bases; junction bases outside the gene matches: 2. The germline V gene has CDR1 ENHRY and CDR2 SYGVKD. The CDR3 has 14 residues.

This chain links TRBV2 with TRBJ1-1, with no clear D. CDR3 length: 17 amino acids. Germline V gives CDR1 SNHLY, CDR2 FYNNEI. Here the CDR3 reads CVFTSRRRHTMNTEAFF. In DNA form, the CDR3 reads TGTGTTTTTACAAGCAGAAGGCGGCATACGATGAACACTGAAGCTTTCTTT.

The chain carries TRBV28 and TRBJ2-5, with TRBD1 as a possible D gene (6 bases). The CDR3 is 15 amino acids. The V gene lost 3 bases and the J gene lost 4 bases, with 15 bases spanning the gap. Germline loops: CDR1 MDHEN, CDR2 SYDVKM. CDR3 bases: TGTGCCAGCAGTTTTGGTCAGGGGTGGATAGAGACCCAGTACTTC. This gives the protein CASSFGQGWIETQYF. Using reference TRBV28 and TRBJ2-5 for the parts outside the CDR3, the full variable domain is DVKVTQSSRYLVKRTGEKVFLECVQDMDHENMFWYRQDPGLGLRLIYFSYDVKMKEKGDIPEGYSVSREKKERFSLILESASTNQTSMYLCASSFGQGWIETQYFGPGTRLLVL.

The chain links TRBV6-5 to TRBJ1-2; 7 bases match TRBD1. Germline V lookup: CDR1 MNHEY, CDR2 SVGAGI. The junction had 4 bases not matched to a gene; V was cut back by 6 bases and J by 0 bases. The CDR3 is 14 amino acids. The CDR3 DNA is TGTGCCAGCAGCTTCAGGGGGACTAACTATGGCTACACCTTC. It yields the protein CASSFRGTNYGYTF.

The chain joins TRBV7-2 to TRBJ2-1, with 9 positions matching TRBD2. The ends lost 5 bases at V and 0 bases at J; junction bases unmatched: 5. The CDR3 has 16 amino acids. CDR1 is SGHTA and CDR2 is FQGNSA in the germline V gene. The CDR3 DNA follows: TGTGCCAGCAGCACCGGGACTAGCCTCTCCTACAATGAGCAGTTCTTC. Protein sequence: CASSTGTSLSYNEQFF.

The chain links TRBV2 to TRBJ2-5; 10 bases align to TRBD2. Germline V gives CDR1 SNHLY, CDR2 FYNNEI. The CDR3 has 13 residues. The V and J ends lost 11 bases and 7 bases, in that order; junction bases with no gene match: 10. In nucleotides, the CDR3 is TGTGCCGCAGCGGGAGGGCCCCGGACGACCCAGTACTTC. It translates to CAAAGGPRTTQYF.

CDR3 coding DNA: TGCGCCAGCAGCCAAGATCCCAGGGGGGCTGAAAAACTGTTTTTT. It specifies CASSQDPRGAEKLFF. The chain has TRBV4-1 and TRBJ1-4; 7 positions match TRBD1. This CDR3 is built from 15 residues. Germline loops: CDR1 MGHRA, CDR2 YSYEKL. V trimming: 0 bases; J trimming: 7 bases; junction bases outside the gene matches: 5.